Below, 8 T cell receptor beta chains from the same sample are listed, as sequenced in a study of response to subunit inactivated influenza vaccine (dated by TCRdb to the late 2010s). The library was built by means of RT-PCR. Sequencer: Illumina HiSeq 2500. The public reads were quality trimmed at Q25 with fastp and then assembled into clones with MiXCR by TCRdb, keeping productive beta chains. Entries that share a CDR3 protein sequence are merged under the most common genes and DNA. Present in this sample are about 800,000 distinct CDR3 sequences, roughly 20% of which were seen just once. About 9.4% of the sample is taken by the ten largest. The sequenced sample was PBMCs from blood, obtained about 5 days after vaccination. The receptors stem from a man in his fifties or sixties who received an inactivated influenza vaccine. Donor details come from another sample of the same person, matched by shared clones.

This clonotype was detected a few times. The chain recombines TRBV24-1 with TRBJ2-2; D is ambiguous. Germline V gene lookup returns CDR1 KGHDR and CDR2 SFDVKD. With 9 bases removed from V and 6 bases from J, the gap between germline ends came to 10 bases. This CDR3 spans 12 amino acids. CDR3 loop: CATHPVPGELFF. As DNA, the CDR3 is TGTGCCACCCACCCGGTCCCCGGGGAGCTGTTTTTT.

V and J are TRBV27 and TRBJ2-7; no reliable D call. Germline lookup yields CDR1 MNHEY and CDR2 SMNVEV (reference sequence). V lost 5 bases to trimming and J lost 2 bases, with 13 bases between them. This CDR3 region has 14 residues. For the CDR3, the DNA is TGTGCCAGCAGTCCCCTCTCCGCCCCCTACGAGCAGTACTTC. Translated, it gives CASSPLSAPYEQYF.

This clonotype was seen ten or more times. The V gene is TRBV5-1, the J gene TRBJ1-2; TRBD1 matches at 7 bases. V shed 0 bases, J shed 14 bases, and the junction held 10 bases outside the gene matches. Looked up from germline, CDR1 is SGHRS and CDR2 is YFSETQ. The CDR3 has 13 amino acids. In nucleotides, the CDR3 is TGCGCCAGCAGCTTGGTGGGACAGCCAGAGGGAACCTTC. Translating it yields CASSLVGQPEGTF.

This sequence joins TRBV13 and TRBJ2-7; 8 nucleotides match TRBD2. V was pared by 5 bases and J by 3 bases, with 33 bases of the junction left unmatched. The CDR3 covers 23 residues. Germline V CDR1 and CDR2: PRHDT, FYEKMQ (reference sequence). CDR3 sequence: CASSLRMVRGLVRKDWVIYEQYF. DNA for the CDR3: TGTGCCAGCAGCCTAAGAATGGTAAGGGGACTAGTGCGGAAGGATTGGGTCATCTACGAGCAGTACTTC.

Only a few counts were recorded for this clonotype. The chain uses TRBV29-1 and TRBJ1-1, with D unresolved. Germline assignment: CDR1 SQVTM and CDR2 ANQGSEA. The germline V and J ends were trimmed by 4 bases and 1 base, with 10 bases remaining between them. The CDR3 spans 13 residues. CDR3 nucleotide sequence: TGCAGCGTTGGCGTCACCAAGAACACTGAAGCTTTCTTT. It encodes CSVGVTKNTEAFF.

This clonotype was counted a few times. One end of the junction is discordant with germline, which a read error may explain. This sequence joins TRBV7-2 and TRBJ2-5; 8 nucleotides agree with TRBD2. The CDR3 consists of 13 residues. Looked up from germline, CDR1 is SGHTA and CDR2 is FQGNSA. CDR3 DNA sequence: TGTGCCAGCAGCCCTACGCTGGTGCGGGGGGTCGACTTC. This encodes CASSPTLVRGVDF.

This clonotype was recorded at least ten times. V and J are TRBV28 and TRBJ2-7; perhaps TRBD2 as D (5 bases). Germline-derived CDR1 and CDR2 are MDHEN and SYDVKM. The CDR3 is 16 amino acids. Trimming pared 1 base from V and 6 bases from J, leaving 19 bases between. CDR3 loop: CASSLFGRDPSFEQYF. In DNA, the CDR3 is TGTGCCAGCAGTTTATTTGGACGGGATCCTTCTTTCGAGCAGTACTTC.

The V gene is TRBV5-1, the J gene TRBJ2-7; 12 nucleotides align to TRBD2. Germline V gene lookup returns CDR1 SGHRS and CDR2 YFSETQ. J was trimmed by 6 bases and V by 4 bases; bases with no gene match: 8. CDR3 length: 15 residues. The CDR3 DNA follows: TGCGCCAGCAGCCCAGATACTAGCGGGAGGACCGAGCAGTACTTC. Protein sequence: CASSPDTSGRTEQYF.